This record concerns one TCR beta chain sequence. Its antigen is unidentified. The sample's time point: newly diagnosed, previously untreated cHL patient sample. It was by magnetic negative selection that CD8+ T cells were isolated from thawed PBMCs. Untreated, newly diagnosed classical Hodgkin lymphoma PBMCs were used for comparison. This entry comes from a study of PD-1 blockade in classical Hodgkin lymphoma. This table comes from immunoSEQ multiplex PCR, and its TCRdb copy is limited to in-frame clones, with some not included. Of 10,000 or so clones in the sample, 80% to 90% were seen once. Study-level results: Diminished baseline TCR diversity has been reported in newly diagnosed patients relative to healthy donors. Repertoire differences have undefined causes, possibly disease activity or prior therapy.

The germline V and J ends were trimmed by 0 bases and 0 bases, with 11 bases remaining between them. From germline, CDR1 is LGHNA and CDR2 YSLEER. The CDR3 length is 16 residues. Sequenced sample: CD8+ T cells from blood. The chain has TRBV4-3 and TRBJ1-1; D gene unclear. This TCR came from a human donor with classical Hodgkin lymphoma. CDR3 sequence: CASSQDRLPVNTEAFF. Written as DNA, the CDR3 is TGCGCCAGCAGCCAAGATCGTCTGCCTGTGAACACTGAAGCTTTCTTT.